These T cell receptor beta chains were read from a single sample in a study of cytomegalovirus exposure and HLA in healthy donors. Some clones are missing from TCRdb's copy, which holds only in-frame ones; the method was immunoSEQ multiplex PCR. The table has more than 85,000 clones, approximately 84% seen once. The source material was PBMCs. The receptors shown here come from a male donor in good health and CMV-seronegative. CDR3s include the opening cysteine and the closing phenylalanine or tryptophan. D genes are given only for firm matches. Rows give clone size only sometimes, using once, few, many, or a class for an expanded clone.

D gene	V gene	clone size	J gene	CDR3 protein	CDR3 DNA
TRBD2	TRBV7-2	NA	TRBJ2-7	CASSLVGRENREQYF	TGTGCCAGCAGCTTAGTTGGGCGGGAGAATCGAGAGCAGTACTTC
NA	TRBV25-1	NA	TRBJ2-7	CASSEYGLYYEQYF	TGTGCCAGCAGTGAATACGGACTATACTACGAGCAGTACTTC
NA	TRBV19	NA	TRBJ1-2	CASSTQGRPNYGYTF	TGTGCCAGTAGTACCCAGGGGAGACCTAACTATGGCTACACCTTC
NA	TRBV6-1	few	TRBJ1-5	CASTPGGDRKPQHF	TGTGCCAGCACCCCGGGGGGGGATAGGAAGCCCCAGCATTTT
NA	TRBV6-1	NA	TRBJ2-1	CASLRGIAYNEQFF	TGTGCCAGCCTGCGGGGAATAGCGTACAATGAGCAGTTCTTC
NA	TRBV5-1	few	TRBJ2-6	CASRLNTGANVLTF	TGCGCCAGCAGGTTGAACACTGGGGCCAACGTCCTGACTTTC
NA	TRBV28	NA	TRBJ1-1	CASWTGGTEAFF	TGTGCCAGCTGGACGGGGGGCACTGAAGCTTTCTTT
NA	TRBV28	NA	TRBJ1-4	CASSLSNEKLFF	TGTGCCAGCAGTTTATCGAATGAAAAACTGTTTTTT
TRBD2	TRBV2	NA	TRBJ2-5	CASSQTSGRQETQYF	TGTGCCAGCAGTCAGACTAGCGGGAGACAAGAGACCCAGTACTTC
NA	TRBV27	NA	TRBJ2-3	CASSPIIQGSDTQYF	TGTGCCAGCAGTCCCATCATACAGGGATCAGATACGCAGTATTTT
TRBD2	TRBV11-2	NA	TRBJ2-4	CASSQLAGEGKDIQYF	TGTGCCAGCAGCCAACTAGCGGGAGAGGGCAAGGACATTCAGTACTTC
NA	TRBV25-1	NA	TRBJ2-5	CASSAGVGKETQYF	TGTGCCAGCAGTGCCGGGGTCGGGAAAGAGACCCAGTACTTC
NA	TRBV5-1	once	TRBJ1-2	CASSLTPKGANYGYTF	TGCGCCAGCAGCTTGACCCCCAAGGGAGCTAACTATGGCTACACCTTC
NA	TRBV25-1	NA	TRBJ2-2	CASSEVRSTGELFF	TGTGCCAGCAGTGAAGTCCGGTCAACCGGGGAGCTGTTTTTT
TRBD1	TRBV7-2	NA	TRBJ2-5	CASSLTDRVETQYF	TGTGCCAGCAGCCTAACGGACAGGGTGGAGACCCAGTACTTC
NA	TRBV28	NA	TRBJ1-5	CASSLRQYSNQPQHF	TGTGCCAGCAGTTTGAGGCAGTATAGCAATCAGCCCCAGCATTTT
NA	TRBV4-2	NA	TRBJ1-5	CASSQGGHSNQPQHF	TGTGCCAGCAGCCAAGGTGGACATAGCAATCAGCCCCAGCATTTT
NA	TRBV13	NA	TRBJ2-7	CASSPGQLEQYF	TGTGCCAGCAGCCCAGGACAACTCGAGCAGTACTTC
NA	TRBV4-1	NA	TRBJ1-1	CASSQQEGNTEAFF	TGCGCCAGCAGCCAACAGGAGGGGAACACTGAAGCTTTCTTT
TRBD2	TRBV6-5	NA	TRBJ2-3	CASSYLWRERDTQYF	TGTGCCAGCAGTTACCTCTGGCGGGAGAGAGATACGCAGTATTTT